Each of the 22 T cell receptor beta chains below was sequenced from the same sample in a study of shared clonotypes between healthy human individuals. Repertoires were generated with immunoSEQ multiplex PCR, while TCRdb's copy carries only in-frame clones and drops some. Of roughly 2.5 million clones listed, just over 90% are singletons. Sequenced sample: naive CD4+ T cells sorted from blood. Noted subset: CD45RA+ positively selected. The receptors here all came from a man in his late teens or twenties in good health.

This chain joins TRBV7-9 and TRBJ2-2, with 9 bases lining up with TRBD1. Germline V CDR1 and CDR2: SEHNR, FQNEAQ (reference sequence). J lost 4 bases, V lost 5 bases, and 8 bases had no gene match. This CDR3 has 16 residues. CDR3 loop: CASSPRTGAFTGELFF. Here the CDR3 DNA reads TGTGCCAGCAGCCCCCGGACAGGGGCCTTCACCGGGGAGCTGTTTTTT. The complete variable domain, with remaining parts taken from reference TRBV7-9 and TRBJ2-2, reads DTGVSQNPRHKITKRGQNVTFRCDPISEHNRLYWYRQTLGQGPEFLTYFQNEAQLEKSRLLSDRFSAERPKGSFSTLEIQRTEQGDSAMYLCASSPRTGAFTGELFFGEGSRLTVL.

The V gene is TRBV5-1, the J gene TRBJ2-7; D is ambiguous. The V end lost 1 base, the J end lost 2 bases, and 10 bases lay between the germline ends. Germline-derived CDR1 and CDR2 are SGHRS and YFSETQ. This CDR3 contains 14 residues. For the CDR3, the DNA is TGCGCCAGCAGCTTGTATGATGGGGCCTACGAGCAGTACTTC. Translation gives CASSLYDGAYEQYF.

The chain links TRBV28 to TRBJ1-1; D is unresolved. CDR3 length: 13 amino acids. Germline CDR1 and CDR2: MDHEN and SYDVKM. Trimming took off 7 bases at V and 4 bases at J, with 13 bases between the two ends. CDR3 sequence (DNA): TGTGCCAGCACCCCATCCAGGCCCACTGAAGCTTTCTTT. Amino acid sequence: CASTPSRPTEAFF.

The chain carries TRBV5-3 and TRBJ1-4, with 9 bases fitting TRBD1. TRBV5-3 belongs to the ORF category, with a function that is uncertain. V trimming: 4 bases; J trimming: 2 bases; junction bases outside the gene matches: 9. The CDR3 runs 17 residues. This CDR3 reads CARSPSRDRDTNEKLFF. DNA for the CDR3: TGTGCCAGAAGCCCGTCCCGGGACAGGGACACTAATGAAAAACTGTTTTTT.

This clone was seen once. This chain connects TRBV6-1 to TRBJ1-5; tentative D call: TRBD1 (6 bases). Trimming took 6 bases from V and 2 from J, leaving 14 bases between them. CDR3 length: 15 residues. Germline assignment: CDR1 MNHNS and CDR2 SASEGT. CDR3 DNA: TGTGCCAGCAGCTATGGACAGTTTGGCAATCAGCCCCAGCATTTT. Translation: CASSYGQFGNQPQHF.

This clone was seen only a few times. The chain links TRBV2 to TRBJ1-5, with 11 nucleotides matching TRBD1. The ends lost 8 bases at V and 3 bases at J; junction bases unmatched: 6. There are 15 residues in the CDR3. Germline V gene sequence: CDR1 SNHLY, CDR2 FYNNEI. The DNA of the CDR3 is TGTGCCAGCTCAAGGGACAGGGGGGTCAATCAGCCCCAGCATTTT. The encoded protein is CASSRDRGVNQPQHF.

A single count supports this clone. The chain recombines TRBV28 with TRBJ2-5; the D call may be TRBD1 or TRBD2 (7 bases each). The CDR3 sequence is 15 residues long. V dropped 11 bases and J dropped 4 bases, with 23 bases sitting between them. Germline CDR1 is MDHEN and CDR2 is SYDVKM. Here the CDR3 reads CALGGGGKLGETQYF. The CDR3 DNA sequence: TGTGCCTTGGGAGGGGGCGGGAAATTGGGAGAGACCCAGTACTTC.

The V gene is TRBV21-1, the J gene TRBJ2-3; TRBD1 is the table's D call and was not checked against the DNA. TRBV21-1 is labeled a pseudogene. The CDR3 spans 16 residues. CDR3 amino acids: CASSKETGEAKDTQYF. CDR3 in DNA: TGTGCCAGCAGCAAAGAAACAGGGGAGGCCAAAGATACGCAGTATTTT.

As concerns this clone: The sample contains more than one DNA sequence encoding this CDR3. The gene calls are TRBV6-5 and TRBJ2-7; either TRBD1 or TRBD2 may fit D (6 bases each). CDR1 is MNHEY and CDR2 is SVGAGI in the germline V gene. This CDR3 region has 14 residues. The V end lost 7 bases, the J end lost 0 bases, and 13 bases lay between the germline ends. The CDR3 here is CASTRGGSSYEQYF. The CDR3 DNA sequence: TGTGCCAGCACCCGAGGGGGGAGCTCCTACGAGCAGTACTTC.

The chain is built from TRBV6-5 and TRBJ1-6; D call uncertain. Germline values: CDR1 MNHEY, CDR2 SVGAGI. Trimming shortened V by 6 bases and J by 9 bases, and 15 bases separated the two germline ends. CDR3 length: 14 amino acids. The CDR3 DNA is TGTGCCAGCAGACCAAGCACAGATACTTCACCCCTCCACTTT. It specifies CASRPSTDTSPLHF.

The rearrangement uses TRBV5-6 and TRBJ2-3; D is undetermined. Trimming took 2 bases from V and 1 from J, leaving 5 bases between them. The CDR3 is 13 residues long. Germline V gene lookup returns CDR1 SGHDT and CDR2 YYEEEE. CDR3 sequence (DNA): TGTGCCAGCAGCTTTCCGGGCACAGATACGCAGTATTTT. Translation gives CASSFPGTDTQYF.

This clone was recorded only once. DNA of the CDR3: TGTGCCAGTAGTTCAGGACGGACTAATGAAAAACTGTTTTTT. Its protein product is CASSSGRTNEKLFF. This chain links TRBV19 with TRBJ1-4; D remains ambiguous. Germline V lookup: CDR1 LNHDA, CDR2 SQIVND (reference sequence). CDR3 length: 14 amino acids. Deletions cut 5 bases from V and 2 bases from J, with 9 bases between.

V usage is TRBV10-1 and J usage is TRBJ2-2, with a weak D call TRBD1 (5 bases). Trimming took 8 bases from V and 1 from J, leaving 11 bases between them. The germline V gene encodes CDR1 WNHNN and CDR2 SYGVQD (reference sequence). The CDR3 contains 14 residues. The DNA of the CDR3 is TGCGCCAGCTCCTCAAGGGGGAACACCGGGGAGCTGTTTTTT. It codes for CASSSRGNTGELFF.

In its sample, this clone was seen a few times. Germline and junction disagree at one end, which may indicate a read error. This chain connects TRBV7-7 to TRBJ1-6; tentative D call: TRBD1 (5 bases). Looked up from germline, CDR1 is SSHAT and CDR2 is FNYEAQ (reference sequence). The CDR3 has 13 residues. CDR3 sequence reads: CASSRDRNSPLHF. CDR3 sequence (DNA): TGTGCTAGCAGCCGGGACCGCAATTCACCCCTCCACTTT.

Regarding this clone: With a much larger clone just one base away, this may be a read error. The sample contains more than one DNA sequence encoding this CDR3. This chain joins TRBV14 and TRBJ2-7, with D uncertain. The V gene lost 4 bases and the J gene lost 0 bases, with 1 base spanning the gap. The CDR3 totals 11 residues. The germline V gene has CDR1 SGHDN and CDR2 FVKESK. The CDR3 bases are TGTGCCAGCAGCCTCTCCTACGAGCAGTACTTC. Its translation: CASSLSYEQYF.

The J gene is TRBJ2-3, the V gene TRBV2; TRBD2 might be the D (7 bases). The CDR3 contains 17 residues. V lost 6 bases and J 3 bases, leaving 22 bases between the germline ends. Germline V gene sequence: CDR1 SNHLY, CDR2 FYNNEI. CDR3: CASRRAGGPTVTDTQYF. The DNA of the CDR3 is TGTGCCAGCAGGAGGGCCGGGGGGCCCACAGTTACAGATACGCAGTATTTT.

Of note for this clone: Other DNA variants within this sample encode the same CDR3. The rearrangement joins TRBV6-5 to TRBJ1-5; weak D call: TRBD1 (5 bases). This CDR3 has 12 residues. The V gene's germline CDR1 is MNHEY and CDR2 SVGAGI. Trimming took 8 bases from V and 2 from J, leaving 7 bases between them. This chain's CDR3 is CASRGGNQPQHF. The DNA of the CDR3 is TGTGCCAGCCGAGGGGGCAATCAGCCCCAGCATTTT.

The chain recombines TRBV28 with TRBJ1-4; D gene ambiguous. V was shortened by 2 bases and J by 7 bases, with 11 bases between the two germline ends. The CDR3 has 14 residues. Germline V gene data show CDR1 as MDHEN and CDR2 as SYDVKM. DNA for the CDR3: TGTGCCAGCAGTTTAGTCAGCGACCTTGAAAAACTGTTTTTT. Translated: CASSLVSDLEKLFF.

The gene calls are TRBV4-1 and TRBJ2-3, with 7 nucleotides matching TRBD2. V shed 4 bases and J 0 bases; nucleotides not matched to a gene: 7. Germline values: CDR1 MGHRA, CDR2 YSYEKL. The CDR3 consists of 16 residues. The chain's CDR3 is CASSLSSGTSTDTQYF. DNA for the CDR3: TGCGCCAGCAGCCTCTCGAGCGGGACTAGCACAGATACGCAGTATTTT.

In the case of this clone: Distinct nucleotide sequences in the sample also encode this CDR3. The chain combines TRBV6-6 with TRBJ1-5; D gene ambiguous. There are 15 residues in the CDR3. Germline V gene lookup returns CDR1 MNHNY and CDR2 SVGAGI (reference sequence). The germline V and J ends were trimmed by 0 bases and 0 bases, with 6 bases remaining between them. The CDR3 nucleotides read TGTGCCAGCAGTTACTCGGGTAATAGCAATCAGCCCCAGCATTTT. It encodes CASSYSGNSNQPQHF.

The chain carries TRBV5-1 and TRBJ2-7; 11 nucleotides align to TRBD2. The CDR3 runs 16 residues. J gave up 5 bases and V 1 base, and 8 bases lay outside the gene matches. The germline CDR1 and CDR2 sequences are SGHRS and YFSETQ. The CDR3 nucleotides are TGCGCCAGCAGCTTGCCGAGTACTAGCGGGAGTGACGAGCAGTACTTC. Protein product: CASSLPSTSGSDEQYF.

The rearrangement uses TRBV6-5 and TRBJ1-1, with D possibly being TRBD1 (6 bases). CDR3 length: 15 amino acids. Trimming pared 6 bases from V and 1 base from J, leaving 15 bases between. The germline CDR1 and CDR2 sequences are MNHEY and SVGAGI. This CDR3 reads CASRSAGAANTEAFF. In DNA form, the CDR3 reads TGTGCCAGCAGATCCGCGGGGGCCGCGAACACTGAAGCTTTCTTT.